These 16 T cell receptor beta chains came from one sample sequenced in a study of PD-1 blockade in classical Hodgkin lymphoma. All patients relapsed after autologous stem cell transplantation, and brentuximab vedotin exposure varied. Profiling relied on immunoSEQ multiplex PCR, and the TCRdb table lists in-frame clones only, not all of them. This sample has 53,000 or so clones, with roughly 80% found just once. The sequenced sample was peripheral blood mononuclear cells (PBMCs), obtained at baseline. The receptors originated from a human donor with classical Hodgkin lymphoma.

The V call is TRBV2, the J call TRBJ2-5; D is ambiguous. V was cut by 4 bases and J by 4 bases, with 13 bases left in between. Germline V gives CDR1 SNHLY, CDR2 FYNNEI. This CDR3 is 14 amino acids long. The CDR3 spells CASSVLAGRETQYF. CDR3 nucleotides: TGTGCCAGCAGTGTGTTAGCCGGACGAGAGACCCAGTACTTC.

The chain recombines TRBV5-4 with TRBJ2-7; TRBD2 might be the D (5 bases). Germline CDR1 is SGHNT and CDR2 is YYREEE (reference sequence). V shed 1 base and J shed 2 bases, with 10 bases lying between them. CDR3 size: 14 residues. CDR3 sequence: CASSLTVEAYEQYF. CDR3 in DNA: TGTGCCAGCAGCTTGACGGTGGAGGCCTACGAGCAGTACTTC.

The rearrangement joins TRBV7-9 to TRBJ2-5; 9 bases line up with TRBD2. With V trimmed by 6 bases and J by 3 bases, 2 bases remained unmatched. CDR1 is SEHNR, CDR2 FQNEAQ, per germline (reference sequence). The CDR3 has 13 residues. CDR3 nucleotides: TGTGCCAGCAGGGCTAGCGGGAAAGAGACCCAGTACTTC. Protein sequence: CASRASGKETQYF.

This rearrangement joins TRBV4-3 to TRBJ2-3; maybe TRBD2 (5 bases). The germline gives CDR1 LGHNA, CDR2 YSLEER. Trimming took 1 base from V and 0 from J, leaving 8 bases between them. This CDR3 has 15 amino acids. CDR3 sequence (DNA): TGCGCCAGCAGCCAAGGGGGAGTTAGCACAGATACGCAGTATTTT. This codes for CASSQGGVSTDTQYF.

The chain couples TRBV6-6 to TRBJ1-5; unclear D gene. The CDR3 extends over 13 amino acids. V was clipped by 1 base and J by 7 bases, with 8 bases between them. Germline-derived CDR1 and CDR2 are MNHNY and SVGAGI (reference sequence). The CDR3 sequence is CASSYYRGQPQHF. The CDR3 DNA follows: TGTGCCAGCAGTTACTATCGCGGGCAGCCCCAGCATTTT.

The chain couples TRBV5-6 to TRBJ2-3, with 14 bases fitting TRBD2. The germline CDR1 and CDR2 sequences are SGHDT and YYEEEE. Trimming cost V 4 bases and J 2 bases; bases outside gene matches: 3. The CDR3 is 16 residues long. As DNA, the CDR3 is TGTGCCAGCAGCCGACTAGCGGGAGGGATCACAGATACGCAGTATTTT. This encodes CASSRLAGGITDTQYF.

The V and J genes are TRBV19 and TRBJ2-2, with 7 bases fitting TRBD1. Germline V lookup: CDR1 LNHDA, CDR2 SQIVND (reference sequence). V was pared by 4 bases and J by 2 bases, with 4 bases of the junction left unmatched. This CDR3 is 15 amino acids long. CDR3 bases: TGTGCCAGTAGTAGGACAGGCCTTAACACCGGGGAGCTGTTTTTT. This encodes CASSRTGLNTGELFF. Drawing the rest from reference TRBV19 and TRBJ2-2, the complete variable domain is DGGITQSPKYLFRKEGQNVTLSCEQNLNHDAMYWYRQDPGQGLRLIYYSQIVNDFQKGDIAEGYSVSREKKESFPLTVTSAQKNPTAFYLCASSRTGLNTGELFFGEGSRLTVL.

The gene calls are TRBV5-1 and TRBJ2-1; the match to TRBD2 covers 8 bases. CDR1 and CDR2 (germline): SGHRS, YFSETQ. The trim removed 2 bases at V and 0 bases at J, leaving 7 bases unmatched. CDR3 length: 17 residues. This chain's CDR3 is CASSFLSGSDSYNEQFF. The CDR3 coding sequence is TGCGCCAGCAGCTTTCTGAGCGGGAGTGACTCCTACAATGAGCAGTTCTTC.

The genes are TRBV18 and TRBJ1-1, with 10 bases fitting TRBD1. Germline CDR1 reads KGHSH; CDR2 reads LQKENI. V dropped 2 bases and J dropped 6; count of bases not matched to a gene: 3. The CDR3 covers 14 residues. The CDR3 here is CASSPGTGEAEAFF. CDR3 in DNA: TGTGCCAGCTCACCAGGGACAGGGGAGGCTGAAGCTTTCTTT.

The CDR3 nucleotides read TGTGCCAGCAGCCTCATGGGCGGGAGCACCGGGGAGCTGTTTTTT. Translating gives CASSLMGGSTGELFF. This chain connects TRBV7-8 to TRBJ2-2, with 7 bases fitting TRBD2. This CDR3 has 15 residues. V trimming: 5 bases; J trimming: 4 bases; junction bases outside the gene matches: 7. CDR1 and CDR2 from the germline V gene are SGHVS and FQNEAQ.

This clone was seen more than once but under ten times. The chain joins TRBV30 to TRBJ1-5; 9 bases match TRBD1. The V gene's germline CDR1 is GTSNPN and CDR2 SVGIG (reference sequence). This CDR3 comprises 16 residues. The V gene end was trimmed by 5 bases and the J gene end by 1 base; junction bases not matched to a gene: 9. For the CDR3, the DNA is TGTGCCTGGGGAACCGGGACAGGGTCCAGCAATCAGCCCCAGCATTTT. Its translation: CAWGTGTGSSNQPQHF. Full variable domain (rest looked up from reference TRBV30 and TRBJ1-5): SQTIHQWPATLVQPVGSPLSLECTVEGTSNPNLYWYRQAAGRGLQLLFYSVGIGQISSEVPQNLSASRPQDRQFILSSKKLLLSDSGFYLCAWGTGTGSSNQPQHFGDGTRLSIL.

The chain uses TRBV7-9 and TRBJ2-5; possible D gene TRBD2, 6 bases. Germline V gene sequence: CDR1 SEHNR, CDR2 FQNEAQ (reference sequence). V dropped 5 bases and J dropped 1 base, with 17 bases sitting between them. This CDR3 is 16 amino acids long. In DNA form, the CDR3 reads TGTGCCAGCAGCCCTCGGCCGGGAGCCACCCAAGAGACCCAGTACTTC. Protein sequence: CASSPRPGATQETQYF.

The gene calls are TRBV29-1 and TRBJ2-7; 7 positions agree with TRBD2. V lost 0 bases to trimming and J lost 1 base; unmatched junction nucleotides: 9. This CDR3 is built from 16 residues. Germline values: CDR1 SQVTM, CDR2 ANQGSEA. CDR3 amino acids: CSVEELGLAESYEQYF. CDR3 DNA: TGCAGCGTTGAAGAGTTGGGGCTAGCGGAGTCCTACGAGCAGTACTTC.

This rearrangement joins TRBV30 to TRBJ1-5; D call uncertain. CDR1 is GTSNPN, CDR2 SVGIG, per germline (reference sequence). CDR3 length: 13 residues. Deletions cut 1 base from V and 0 bases from J, with 4 bases between. CDR3 sequence (DNA): TGTGCCTGGAGTGCTGATAGCAATCAGCCCCAGCATTTT. Its protein product is CAWSADSNQPQHF.

This rearrangement joins TRBV30 to TRBJ1-6; possibly TRBD1 for D (6 bases). Per the germline V gene, CDR1 is GTSNPN and CDR2 is SVGIG (reference sequence). V shed 3 bases and J shed 3 bases, with 12 bases lying between them. This CDR3 has 15 residues. The CDR3 region is CAWREQGLYNSPLHF. For the CDR3, the DNA is TGTGCCTGGAGAGAACAGGGACTCTATAATTCACCCCTCCACTTT.

This chain uses TRBV10-3 with TRBJ2-1; D remains ambiguous. The V end was cut by 7 bases, the J end by 4 bases, with 8 bases between. The CDR3 has 12 residues. CDR1 is ENHRY, CDR2 SYGVKD, per germline. CDR3 sequence: CAITSAYNEQFF. The CDR3 nucleotides are TGTGCCATCACCAGCGCATACAATGAGCAGTTCTTC.